These 13 T cell receptor beta chains were all obtained from the same sample, sequenced in a study of immune characterization of retroperitoneal liposarcoma (dated by TCRdb to between 2018 and 2021). Receptors were amplified or captured by PCR. The sample was run on a NextSeq 500. TCRdb applied fastp at Q25 and MiXCR to the public reads, then kept only in-frame beta chains. Identical CDR3 proteins give one entry, which carries the most common genes and DNA. This sample gives approximately 9,700 distinct CDR3 sequences in total; approximately 30% of them show up just once. The ten largest account for around 8.5% of the sample. Sequences were obtained from tumor tissue. The receptor source for this set is a male donor with retroperitoneal liposarcoma.

This clonotype was seen ten or more times. The chain links TRBV6-1 to TRBJ2-7; the D gene is possibly TRBD1 (6 bases). Trimming cost V 2 bases and J 3 bases, with 11 bases left between them. Looked up from germline, CDR1 is MNHNS and CDR2 is SASEGT. The CDR3 spans 14 residues. CDR3 sequence reads: CASSEYGTNYEQYF. The DNA of the CDR3 is TGTGCCAGCAGTGAATATGGGACAAACTACGAGCAGTACTTC.

This clonotype rates as medium-sized (0.01 to 0.1%). V gene TRBV11-3 combines with J gene TRBJ2-1; D is possibly TRBD1 (6 bases). The J call could be wrong; TRBJ2-7 is a better fit for the DNA end. The CDR3 loop spans 14 amino acids. From germline, CDR1 is SGHNT and CDR2 YENEEA. The CDR3 DNA reads as TGTGCCAGCAGTCCCAGGGGCAGTGACTACGAGCAGTACTTC. As protein: CASSPRGSDYEQYF.

This chain links TRBV6-1 with TRBJ2-4, with a weak D call TRBD1 (5 bases). This CDR3 is 12 amino acids long. Trimming pared 1 base from V and 13 bases from J, leaving 11 bases between. Per the germline V gene, CDR1 is MNHNS and CDR2 is SASEGT. CDR3 bases: TGTGCCAGCAGTGAAGGGACATATGAGCAGTACTTC. It codes for CASSEGTYEQYF.

This clonotype was observed a handful of times. The V and J genes are TRBV6-1 and TRBJ2-1; TRBD2 aligns across 7 bases. Unmatched junction bases numbered 6, after V lost 4 bases and J lost 0 bases. The CDR3 has 16 amino acids. In germline, CDR1 is MNHNS, CDR2 SASEGT. For the CDR3, the DNA is TGTGCCAGCAGTGCGCTGCGGGGGAGCTCCTACAATGAGCAGTTCTTC. It encodes CASSALRGSSYNEQFF.

In its sample, this clonotype is medium-sized. V is TRBV12-3 or TRBV12-4 and J is TRBJ2-2; TRBD1 aligns across 9 bases. Trimming took 5 bases from V and 3 from J; bases not matched to a gene: 4. This CDR3 region has 15 residues. DNA of the CDR3: TGTGCCAGCAGTGGGGGGGACAGGGACACCGGGGAGCTGTTTTTT. The encoded protein is CASSGGDRDTGELFF.

This clonotype was seen a handful of times. V is TRBV12-3 or TRBV12-4 and J is TRBJ2-1, with D possibly matching TRBD1 (5 bases). With the DNA end fitting TRBJ2-7 better, the J assignment may be wrong. The CDR3 extends over 15 amino acids. The DNA for the CDR3 is TGTGCCAGCAGTTCAGACATTGGGGCCTACAATGAGCAGTACTTC. Translated, it gives CASSSDIGAYNEQYF.

This chain uses TRBV7-6 with TRBJ2-7; TRBD2 matches at 7 bases. This CDR3 contains 16 residues. J gave up 3 bases and V 1 base, and 9 bases lay outside the gene matches. Germline loops: CDR1 SGHVS, CDR2 FNYEAQ. CDR3 amino acids: CASSLGFGREIYEQYF. In DNA form, the CDR3 reads TGTGCCAGCAGCTTAGGATTTGGGCGGGAGATCTACGAGCAGTACTTC.

The table lists this clonotype with a few counts. The chain combines TRBV11-3 with TRBJ2-5; 8 nucleotides agree with TRBD2. The V and J ends lost 2 bases and 2 bases, in that order; junction bases with no gene match: 4. This CDR3 comprises 15 residues. Germline V gene sequence: CDR1 SGHNT, CDR2 YENEEA. Written as DNA, the CDR3 is TGTGCCAGCAGCTTAAGGGCTAGCGGGCAAGAGACCCAGTACTTC. Encoded protein: CASSLRASGQETQYF.

In its sample, this clonotype is medium-sized (0.01 to 0.1%). V and J are TRBV7-8 and TRBJ2-3; D may be TRBD2 (7 bases). V gave up 2 bases and J gave up 4 bases, with 13 bases separating them. Germline values: CDR1 SGHVS, CDR2 FQNEAQ. The length of the CDR3 is 15 residues. Written as DNA, the CDR3 is TGTGCCAGCAGCTTACAGGGGCGGGGGTCAGATACGCAGTATTTT. Translating gives CASSLQGRGSDTQYF.

This clonotype occurred many times. This chain joins TRBV11-2 and TRBJ2-5; TRBD1 might be the D (6 bases). This CDR3 contains 15 residues. V gave up 6 bases and J gave up 1 base, with 15 bases separating them. CDR1 and CDR2 from the germline V gene are SGHAT and FQNNGV. CDR3 loop: CASRGGYGIQETQYF. CDR3 bases: TGTGCCAGCAGAGGGGGATACGGAATCCAAGAGACCCAGTACTTC.

This clonotype came up many times. The chain combines TRBV10-2 with TRBJ2-1, with D perhaps matching TRBD2 (6 bases). The CDR3 is 13 residues long. The germline V and J ends were trimmed by 5 bases and 6 bases, with 11 bases remaining between them. Per the germline V gene, CDR1 is WSHSY and CDR2 is SAAADI. The DNA of the CDR3 is TGCGCCAGCAGTCTCGGGACTTTCAATGAGCAGTTCTTC. This sequence encodes CASSLGTFNEQFF.

This clonotype is medium-sized within its sample. The chain links TRBV6-6 to TRBJ2-1, with TRBD2 matching 9 bases. The J call may be mistaken, given a closer DNA end match to TRBJ2-7. The germline V gene has CDR1 MNHNY and CDR2 SVGAGI (reference sequence). The CDR3 runs 16 residues. The CDR3 is CASSYSPTSGYNEQYF. The DNA for the CDR3 is TGTGCCAGCAGTTACTCGCCGACTAGCGGTTACAATGAGCAGTACTTC.

The chain links TRBV7-2 to TRBJ2-1; perhaps TRBD2 as D (5 bases). The J call may be faulty, since TRBJ2-4 better matches the DNA end. Germline lookup yields CDR1 SGHTA and CDR2 FQGNSA. CDR3 length: 15 amino acids. CDR3 loop: CASSLDLAGKNIQYF. The CDR3, as DNA: TGTGCCAGCAGCTTAGACCTAGCAGGCAAAAACATTCAGTACTTC.